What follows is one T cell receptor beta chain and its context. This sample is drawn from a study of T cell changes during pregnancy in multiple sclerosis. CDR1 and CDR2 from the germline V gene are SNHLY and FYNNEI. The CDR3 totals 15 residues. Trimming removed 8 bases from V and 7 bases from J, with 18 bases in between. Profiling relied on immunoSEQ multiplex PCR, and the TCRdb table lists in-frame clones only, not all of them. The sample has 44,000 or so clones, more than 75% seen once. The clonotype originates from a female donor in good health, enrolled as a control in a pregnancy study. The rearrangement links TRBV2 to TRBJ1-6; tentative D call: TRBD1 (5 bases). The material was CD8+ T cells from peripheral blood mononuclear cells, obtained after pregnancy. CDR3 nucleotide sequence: TGTGCCAGCGTGGAGGGGCAACGTATAAATTCACCCCTCCACTTT. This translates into CASVEGQRINSPLHF.